This TCR beta chain is from a study of CD8 T cells in Susac syndrome (dated by TCRdb to between 2018 and 2021). Turning to the overall study: The study used repertoire sequencing to test whether antigen drove CD8+ T cell activation and differentiation in Susac syndrome. Points the paper makes about the study in general: The TCR sequencing and HLA analysis was acknowledged to have included a relatively small number of individuals.

The trim is 4 bases for V and 1 base for J, with a gap of 10 bases between the germline ends. The CDR3 has 14 amino acids, counting the end cysteine and phenylalanine. Solely the CDR3 DNA is kept, with 42 bases framed from the first base. CDR1 and CDR2 were assigned from the germline V gene as MGHDK and SYGVNS. Peripheral blood CD8+ and CD4+ T cells from healthy donors, Susac syndrome patients and multiple sclerosis patients were profiled using high-throughput TCR beta sequencing. Healthy donors were included as age- and sex-matched controls. Bulk CD8+ and CD4+ T cells were purified by magnetic negative isolation, while CD8+ TEMRA cells were enriched using FACS. Blood was collected in EDTA tubes and processed within 24 hours, with PBMCs isolated through density gradient centrifugation. PBMCs intended for TCR sequencing were cryopreserved in liquid nitrogen and were subsequently thawed in a 37 degrees C water bath. A purity of at least 90% was achieved for sorted or isolated CD4+, CD8+ and CD8+ TEMRA cells.

RNA was extracted using the RNeasy kit, and roughly 0.5 to 1 microgram was reverse transcribed with random hexamers. The immunoSEQ multiplex PCR assay, which covers 54 Vbeta and 13 Jbeta segments, was used to amplify TCR beta CDR3 regions. To correct PCR amplification bias, a synthetic template baseline was used for both primer optimization and computational correction. From the authors' description of their analysis: Only productive sequences were kept, with reads annotated to V, D and J genes according to IMGT and analyzed in immunoSEQ Analyzer. Clonality was calculated as one minus the Shannon entropy normalized by log2 of the number of productive unique sequences. For each patient and control, public and private clones were evaluated within the 100 most prevalent clones. Clones were defined as Susac-specific if absent from the healthy and MS cohorts, from around 1,100 published viral clones and from other ImmuneACCESS disease sequences. TCRdb's own reprocessing of the public reads used fastp at Q25 and MiXCR and kept productive beta chains. Every entry covers one CDR3 protein and lists the most common genes and DNA from its rows. TCRdb's processing, not the authors' own work, is the source of the V and J calls. The sample yields roughly 200,000 distinct CDR3 sequences; under 95% were counted once. The top ten constitute around 0.096% of the sample.

Points on this clonotype: This receptor's antigen is unknown. There are no base qualities to consult, and no much larger clone falls within one base.

This chain joins TRBV25-1 to TRBJ2-5, with TRBD1 as a weak D call on 5 bases. This receptor was identified in a human donor in good health. Sequenced material: CD4+ T cells from PBMCs. In nucleotides, the sequence is TGTGCCAGCAGTGGACAGCCTGCCCAAGAGACCCAGTACTTC. Its protein is CASSGQPAQETQYF.